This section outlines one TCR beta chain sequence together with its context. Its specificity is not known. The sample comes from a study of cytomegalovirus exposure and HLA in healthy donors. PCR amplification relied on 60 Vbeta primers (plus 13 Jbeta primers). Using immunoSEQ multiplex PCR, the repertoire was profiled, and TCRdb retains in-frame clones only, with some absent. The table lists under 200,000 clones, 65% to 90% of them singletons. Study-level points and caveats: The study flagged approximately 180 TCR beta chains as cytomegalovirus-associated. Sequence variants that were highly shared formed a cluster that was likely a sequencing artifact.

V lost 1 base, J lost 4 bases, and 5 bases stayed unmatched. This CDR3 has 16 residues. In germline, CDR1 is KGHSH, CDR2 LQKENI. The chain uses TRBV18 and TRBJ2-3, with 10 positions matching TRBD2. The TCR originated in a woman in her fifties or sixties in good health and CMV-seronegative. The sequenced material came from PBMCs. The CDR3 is CASSPQVAGGPDTQYF. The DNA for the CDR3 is TGTGCCAGCTCACCACAGGTAGCGGGAGGACCAGATACGCAGTATTTT.